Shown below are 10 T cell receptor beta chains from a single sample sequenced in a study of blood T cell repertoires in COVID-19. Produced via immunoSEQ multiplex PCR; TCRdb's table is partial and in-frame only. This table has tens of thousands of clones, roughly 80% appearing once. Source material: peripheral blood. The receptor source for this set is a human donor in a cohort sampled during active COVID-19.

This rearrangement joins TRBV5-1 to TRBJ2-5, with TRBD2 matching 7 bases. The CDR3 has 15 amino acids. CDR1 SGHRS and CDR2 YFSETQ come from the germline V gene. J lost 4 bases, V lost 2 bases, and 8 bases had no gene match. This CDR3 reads CASSFISGRRETQYF. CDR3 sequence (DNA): TGCGCCAGCAGCTTTATTAGCGGGCGTCGAGAGACCCAGTACTTC.

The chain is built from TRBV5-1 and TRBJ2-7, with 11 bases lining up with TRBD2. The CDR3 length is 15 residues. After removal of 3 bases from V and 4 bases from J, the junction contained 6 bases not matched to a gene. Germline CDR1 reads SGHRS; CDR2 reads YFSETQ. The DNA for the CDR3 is TGCGCCAGCAGCTCGGGACTAGCGGATATTTACGAGCAGTACTTC. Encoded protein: CASSSGLADIYEQYF.

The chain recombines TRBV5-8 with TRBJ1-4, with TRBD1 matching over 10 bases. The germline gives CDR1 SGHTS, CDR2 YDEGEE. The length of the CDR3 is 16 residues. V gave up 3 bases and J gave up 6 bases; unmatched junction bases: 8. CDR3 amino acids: CASSYPFGTGDEKLFF. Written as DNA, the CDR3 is TGTGCCAGCAGCTACCCTTTCGGGACAGGGGATGAAAAACTGTTTTTT.

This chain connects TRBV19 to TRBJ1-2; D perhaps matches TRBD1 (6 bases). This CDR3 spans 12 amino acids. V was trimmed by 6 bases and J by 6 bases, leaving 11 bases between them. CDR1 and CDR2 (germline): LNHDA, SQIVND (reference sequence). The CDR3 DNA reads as TGTGCCAGTAGCACTTACAGGGATGGCTACACCTTC. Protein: CASSTYRDGYTF.

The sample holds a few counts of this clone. In DNA form, the CDR3 reads TGTGCCTGGAGTCAGTCCATGAACACTGAAGCTTTCTTT. The encoded protein is CAWSQSMNTEAFF. The chain joins TRBV30 to TRBJ1-1, with unresolved D. Deletions cut 2 bases from V and 0 bases from J, with 7 bases between. This CDR3 has 13 amino acids. Germline values: CDR1 GTSNPN, CDR2 SVGIG (reference sequence).

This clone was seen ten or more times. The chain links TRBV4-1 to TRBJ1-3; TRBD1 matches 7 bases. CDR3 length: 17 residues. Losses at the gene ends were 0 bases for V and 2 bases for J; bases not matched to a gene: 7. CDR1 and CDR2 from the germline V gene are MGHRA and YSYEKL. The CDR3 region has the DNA TGCGCCAGCAGCCAAGAGGGGGCCGGGACAGCTGGAAACACCATATATTTT. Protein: CASSQEGAGTAGNTIYF.

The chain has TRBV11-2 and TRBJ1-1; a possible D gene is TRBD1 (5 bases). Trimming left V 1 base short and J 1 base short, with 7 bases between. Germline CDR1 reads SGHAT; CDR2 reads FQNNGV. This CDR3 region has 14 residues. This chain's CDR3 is CASSLVQGNTEAFF. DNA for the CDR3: TGTGCCAGCAGCTTAGTCCAGGGGAACACTGAAGCTTTCTTT.

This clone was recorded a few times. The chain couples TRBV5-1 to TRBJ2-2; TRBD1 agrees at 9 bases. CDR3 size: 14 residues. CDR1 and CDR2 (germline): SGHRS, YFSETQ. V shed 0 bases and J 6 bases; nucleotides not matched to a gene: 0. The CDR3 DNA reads TGCGCCAGCAGCTTGGGACAGGGGGCCGGGGAGCTGTTTTTT. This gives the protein CASSLGQGAGELFF.

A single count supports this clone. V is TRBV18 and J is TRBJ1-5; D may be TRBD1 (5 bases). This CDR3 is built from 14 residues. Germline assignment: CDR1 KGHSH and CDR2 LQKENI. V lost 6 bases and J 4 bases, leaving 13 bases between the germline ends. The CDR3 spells CASSDAGRNQPQHF. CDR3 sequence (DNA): TGTGCCAGCTCCGACGCGGGGCGAAATCAGCCCCAGCATTTT.

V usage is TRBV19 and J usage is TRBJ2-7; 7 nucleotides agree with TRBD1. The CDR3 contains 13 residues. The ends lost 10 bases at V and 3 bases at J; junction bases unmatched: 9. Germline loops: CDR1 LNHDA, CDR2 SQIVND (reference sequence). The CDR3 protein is CATSGQRIYEQYF. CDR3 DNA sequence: TGTGCCACTTCGGGACAGCGGATCTACGAGCAGTACTTC.